These 4 T cell receptor beta chains originate from one sample sequenced in a study of long-term antiretroviral therapy in people with HIV. Survey-level resolution applied to immunoSEQ assay v3.0. Generated by immunoSEQ multiplex PCR, the TCRdb table keeps only in-frame clones and is missing some. The table includes about 20,000 clones, 65% to 85% detected once. This material consisted of unsorted PBMCs, taken 1.2 years after starting antiretroviral therapy. The receptors come from a woman aged 40 to 50 with HIV.

The rearrangement joins TRBV25-1 to TRBJ2-1, with 13 bases that match TRBD2. The CDR3 totals 15 residues. Germline assignment: CDR1 MGHDK and CDR2 SYGVNS. Trimming at V came to 10 bases and at J to 7 bases, leaving 10 bases not matched to a gene. CDR3: CATGGGLAGPNEQFF. The CDR3 DNA reads as TGTGCCACTGGAGGGGGACTAGCGGGACCTAATGAGCAGTTCTTC. Drawing the rest from reference TRBV25-1 and TRBJ2-1, the complete variable domain is EADIYQTPRYLVIGTGKKITLECSQTMGHDKMYWYQQDPGMELHLIHYSYGVNSTEKGDLSSESTVSRIRTEHFPLTLESARPSHTSQYLCATGGGLAGPNEQFFGPGTRLTVL.

The CDR3 spells CASSPGVGNQPQHF. In nucleotides, the CDR3 is TGTGCCAGCTCACCGGGAGTTGGCAATCAGCCCCAGCATTTT. The rearrangement joins TRBV18 to TRBJ1-5, with no clear D. Trimming cost V 3 bases and J 2 bases, with 8 bases left between them. Germline lookup yields CDR1 KGHSH and CDR2 LQKENI. The CDR3 length is 14 residues.

The chain employs TRBV6-5 and TRBJ1-1; unclear D gene. Between the trimmed V and J ends, which lost 6 bases and 1 base, there was a span of 9 bases. The CDR3 totals 13 residues. Germline lookup yields CDR1 MNHEY and CDR2 SVGAGI. CDR3 in DNA: TGTGCCAGCAGCCAGCTAGGGAACACTGAAGCTTTCTTT. Protein product: CASSQLGNTEAFF.

CDR3 sequence reads: CASSQGGTSEGETQYF. Here the CDR3 DNA reads TGCGCCAGCAGCCAAGGCGGGACTAGCGAGGGAGAGACCCAGTACTTC. The J gene is TRBJ2-5, the V gene TRBV4-1; 10 positions agree with TRBD2. Germline V lookup: CDR1 MGHRA, CDR2 YSYEKL. The ends lost 1 base at V and 4 bases at J; junction bases unmatched: 6. CDR3 length equals 16 residues.